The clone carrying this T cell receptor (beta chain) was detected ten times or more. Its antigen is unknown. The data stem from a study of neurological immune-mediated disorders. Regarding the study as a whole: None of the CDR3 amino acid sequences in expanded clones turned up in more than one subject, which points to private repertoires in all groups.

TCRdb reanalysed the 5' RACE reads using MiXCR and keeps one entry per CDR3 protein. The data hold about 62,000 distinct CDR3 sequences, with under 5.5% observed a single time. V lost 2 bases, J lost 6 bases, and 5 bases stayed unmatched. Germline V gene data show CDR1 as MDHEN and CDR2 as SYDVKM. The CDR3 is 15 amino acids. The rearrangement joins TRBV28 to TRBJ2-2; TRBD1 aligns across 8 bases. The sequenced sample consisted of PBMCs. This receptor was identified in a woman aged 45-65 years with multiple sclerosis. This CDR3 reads CASSLRTGIPGELFF. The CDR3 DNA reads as TGTGCCAGCAGTTTAAGGACAGGGATTCCCGGGGAGCTGTTTTTT.